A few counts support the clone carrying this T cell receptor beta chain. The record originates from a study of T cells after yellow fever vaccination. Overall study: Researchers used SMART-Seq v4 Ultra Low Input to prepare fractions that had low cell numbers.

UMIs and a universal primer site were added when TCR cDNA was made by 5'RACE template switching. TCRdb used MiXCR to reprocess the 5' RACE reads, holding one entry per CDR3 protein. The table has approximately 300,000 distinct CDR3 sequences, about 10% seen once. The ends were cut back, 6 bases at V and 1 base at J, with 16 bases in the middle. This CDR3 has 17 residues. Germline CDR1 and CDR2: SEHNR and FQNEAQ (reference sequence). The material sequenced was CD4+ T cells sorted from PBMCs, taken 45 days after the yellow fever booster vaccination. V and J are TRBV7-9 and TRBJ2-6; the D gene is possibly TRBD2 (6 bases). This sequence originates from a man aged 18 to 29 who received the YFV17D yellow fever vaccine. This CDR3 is CASRPQGGVSGANVLTF. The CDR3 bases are TGTGCCAGCAGACCGCAGGGAGGTGTTTCTGGGGCCAACGTCCTGACTTTC.